This T cell receptor (beta chain) appears in the sequencing data of a study of blood T cell repertoires in COVID-19. Data came from immunoSEQ multiplex PCR; TCRdb stores just in-frame clones and leaves some out. The table has 85,000 to 120,000 clones, roughly 82% seen once; the top ten hold 4% to 5.5%. V shed 4 bases, J shed 3 bases, and the junction held 7 bases outside the gene matches. This CDR3 comprises 16 residues. CDR1 is SGHRS, CDR2 YFSETQ, per germline. This rearrangement joins TRBV5-1 to TRBJ2-1; 10 bases line up with TRBD1. Sequences were obtained from peripheral blood. The receptor was isolated from a human donor in a cohort sampled during active COVID-19. The CDR3 nucleotides are TGCGCCAGCAGCCCCTCCGGGACAGGGGTCTACAATGAGCAGTTCTTC. This encodes CASSPSGTGVYNEQFF.